Presented here are 15 T cell receptor beta chains from one specimen sequenced in a study of shared clonotypes between healthy human individuals. Some clones are missing from TCRdb's copy, which holds only in-frame ones; the method was immunoSEQ multiplex PCR. This table holds 2 million or so clones, about 95% found once. CD45RO-negative cells were positively selected for CCR7, leaving out terminally differentiated effector memory CD45RA+ cells. Sequenced input: naive CD8+ T cells sorted from blood. The origin of the receptors is a man aged 18 to 35 in good health.

V is TRBV14 and J is TRBJ2-1, with D hard to call. Germline CDR1 SGHDN, CDR2 FVKESK. This CDR3 contains 12 residues. The ends were cut back, 3 bases at V and 12 bases at J, with 12 bases in the middle. In nucleotides, the CDR3 is TGTGCCAGCAGCCAGAGTCTCCCTCTGCAGTTCTTC. Residues: CASSQSLPLQFF.

The CDR3, as DNA: TGTGCCAGCAGCGAATCCCCGGGAGTACCTTACGAGCAGTACTTC. Protein: CASSESPGVPYEQYF. This sequence joins TRBV27 and TRBJ2-7; D possibly corresponds to TRBD2 (6 bases). CDR3 size: 15 residues. Trimming cost V 6 bases and J 4 bases, with 19 bases left between them. CDR1 and CDR2 from the germline V gene are MNHEY and SMNVEV (reference sequence).

This sequence joins TRBV5-6 and TRBJ2-4, with D tentatively TRBD1 or TRBD2 (5 bases each). The length of the CDR3 is 12 residues. Trimming took off 3 bases at V and 10 bases at J, with 11 bases between the two ends. From germline, CDR1 is SGHDT and CDR2 YYEEEE. For the CDR3, the DNA is TGTGCCAGCAGCTCAGGGACGGGGATTCAGTACTTC. It yields the protein CASSSGTGIQYF.

The rearrangement links TRBV30 to TRBJ2-2, with D perhaps TRBD2 (6 bases). This CDR3 contains 15 residues. The V and J ends lost 1 base and 7 bases respectively, with 16 bases between them. From germline, CDR1 is GTSNPN and CDR2 SVGIG (reference sequence). The CDR3: CAWSAGGRQGGELFF. The CDR3 coding sequence is TGTGCCTGGAGTGCCGGAGGGAGGCAGGGCGGGGAGCTGTTTTTT.

V gene TRBV28 combines with J gene TRBJ2-7, with D possibly matching TRBD1 (5 bases). Trimming left V 4 bases short and J 1 base short, with 8 bases between. Germline V lookup: CDR1 MDHEN, CDR2 SYDVKM. There are 13 residues in the CDR3. The CDR3 protein is CASSWGRSYEQYF. The CDR3 coding sequence is TGTGCCAGCAGTTGGGGCAGATCCTACGAGCAGTACTTC.

The chain couples TRBV30 to TRBJ2-2; 10 nucleotides align to TRBD1. Germline lookup yields CDR1 GTSNPN and CDR2 SVGIG (reference sequence). The CDR3 totals 14 residues. V was pared by 5 bases and J by 1 base, with 1 base of the junction left unmatched. In DNA, the CDR3 is TGTGCCTGGGGGACAGGGGTGAACACCGGGGAGCTGTTTTTT. It yields the protein CAWGTGVNTGELFF.

Concerning this clone itself: Other DNA sequences in the sample encode the same CDR3. V is TRBV28 and J is TRBJ1-4; maybe TRBD1 (5 bases). The germline V and J ends were trimmed by 3 bases and 0 bases, with 8 bases remaining between them. The germline V gene has CDR1 MDHEN and CDR2 SYDVKM. The CDR3 extends over 15 amino acids. Here the CDR3 DNA reads TGTGCCAGCAGTTTGACAGCTGCAACTAATGAAAAACTGTTTTTT. Protein sequence: CASSLTAATNEKLFF. Full variable domain (missing parts from reference TRBV28 and TRBJ1-4): DVKVTQSSRYLVKRTGEKVFLECVQDMDHENMFWYRQDPGLGLRLIYFSYDVKMKEKGDIPEGYSVSREKKERFSLILESASTNQTSMYLCASSLTAATNEKLFFGSGTQLSVL.

The V gene is TRBV9, the J gene TRBJ2-1, with D unresolved. This CDR3 spans 15 amino acids. The germline gives CDR1 SGDLS, CDR2 YYNGEE. Trimming took 2 bases from V and 0 from J, leaving 9 bases between them. The CDR3 bases are TGTGCCAGCAGCGTCTCGCCGAGCTCCTACAATGAGCAGTTCTTC. Amino acids: CASSVSPSSYNEQFF.

The CDR3 sequence is CASSSLTESSYNEQFF. In DNA form, the CDR3 reads TGTGCCAGCAGCTCCCTTACGGAGAGCTCCTACAATGAGCAGTTCTTC. The chain combines TRBV7-9 with TRBJ2-1; D gene ambiguous. The CDR3 is 16 residues long. Germline V CDR1 and CDR2: SEHNR, FQNEAQ (reference sequence). Trimming took 4 bases from V and 0 from J, leaving 13 bases between them. Combining the CDR3 with reference TRBV7-9 and TRBJ2-1 gives the whole variable domain DTGVSQNPRHKITKRGQNVTFRCDPISEHNRLYWYRQTLGQGPEFLTYFQNEAQLEKSRLLSDRFSAERPKGSFSTLEIQRTEQGDSAMYLCASSSLTESSYNEQFFGPGTRLTVL.

V and J are TRBV7-9 and TRBJ1-1; D unclear. Per the germline V gene, CDR1 is SEHNR and CDR2 is FQNEAQ (reference sequence). The CDR3 sequence is 14 residues long. V was shortened by 3 bases and J by 2 bases, with 10 bases between the two germline ends. The chain's CDR3 is CASSLVGYNTEAFF. CDR3 nucleotides: TGTGCCAGCAGCTTGGTAGGGTACAACACTGAAGCTTTCTTT.

The CDR3 is CASSLGRRGTDTQYF. The CDR3 DNA is TGTGCCAGCAGCTTAGGACGGCGCGGCACAGATACGCAGTATTTT. The chain employs TRBV7-4 and TRBJ2-3, with unresolved D. The CDR3 sequence is 15 residues long. V was trimmed by 1 base and J by 1 base, leaving 9 bases between them. Germline assignment: CDR1 SGHVT and CDR2 SQSDAQ.

CDR3 residues: CASSLDRDRGHEQFF. The CDR3 DNA follows: TGTGCCAGCAGCTTAGATCGGGACAGGGGTCATGAGCAGTTCTTC. This chain uses TRBV11-2 with TRBJ2-1, with 10 bases identical to TRBD1. CDR1 and CDR2 from the germline V gene are SGHAT and FQNNGV. The CDR3 consists of 15 residues. The junction had 4 bases not matched to a gene; V was cut back by 0 bases and J by 8 bases.

The V gene is TRBV7-9, the J gene TRBJ2-1; 10 bases map to TRBD2. CDR1 is SEHNR and CDR2 is FQNEAQ in the germline V gene (reference sequence). With 4 bases clipped from V and 6 bases from J, the junction kept 6 bases outside the gene matches. The CDR3 length is 15 residues. CDR3 DNA: TGTGCCAGCAGCTGGGCTAGCGGGAGTCTCAATGAGCAGTTCTTC. Translated: CASSWASGSLNEQFF.

The V call is TRBV7-9, the J call TRBJ2-7, with D possibly being TRBD1 (6 bases). From germline, CDR1 is SEHNR and CDR2 FQNEAQ (reference sequence). The length of the CDR3 is 12 residues. V was cut by 6 bases and J by 4 bases, with 10 bases left in between. CDR3 in amino acids: CASRRGIYEQYF. Here the CDR3 DNA reads TGTGCCAGCAGAAGGGGGATATACGAGCAGTACTTC.

Remarks on this clone: Distinct nucleotide sequences in the sample also encode this CDR3. The chain is built from TRBV27 and TRBJ1-3, with D possibly TRBD1 on 5 matching bases. Per the germline V gene, CDR1 is MNHEY and CDR2 is SMNVEV (reference sequence). Trimming shortened V by 3 bases and J by 4 bases, and 7 bases separated the two germline ends. The CDR3 covers 13 residues. The CDR3 nucleotides read TGTGCCAGCAGTTTGGGACTGGGAAACACCATATATTTT. Translation: CASSLGLGNTIYF.